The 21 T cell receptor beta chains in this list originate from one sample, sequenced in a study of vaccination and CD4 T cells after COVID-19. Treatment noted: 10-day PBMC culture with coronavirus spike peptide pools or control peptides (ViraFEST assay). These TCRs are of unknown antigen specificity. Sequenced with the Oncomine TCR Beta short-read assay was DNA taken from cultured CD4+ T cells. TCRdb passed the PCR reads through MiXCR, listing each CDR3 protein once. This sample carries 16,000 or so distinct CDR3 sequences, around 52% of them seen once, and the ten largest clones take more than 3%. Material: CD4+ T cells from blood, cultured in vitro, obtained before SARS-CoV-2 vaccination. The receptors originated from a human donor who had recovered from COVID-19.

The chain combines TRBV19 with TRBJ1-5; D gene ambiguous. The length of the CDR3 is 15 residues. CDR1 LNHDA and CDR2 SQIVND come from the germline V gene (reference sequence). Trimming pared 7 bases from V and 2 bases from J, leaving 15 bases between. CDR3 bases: TGTGCCAGTACCGTACTCCACCGGGGCAATCAGCCCCAGCATTTT. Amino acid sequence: CASTVLHRGNQPQHF.

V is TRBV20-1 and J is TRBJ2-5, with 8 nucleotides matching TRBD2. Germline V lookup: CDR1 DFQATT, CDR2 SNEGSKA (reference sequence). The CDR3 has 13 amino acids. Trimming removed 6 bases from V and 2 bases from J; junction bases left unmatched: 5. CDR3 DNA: TGCAGTGCCTATAGCGGGATGCAAGAGACCCAGTACTTC. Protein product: CSAYSGMQETQYF.

The CDR3 reads CASSLEPGLASDTQYF. The CDR3 nucleotides read TGTGCCAGCAGCTTAGAACCTGGACTAGCTTCAGATACGCAGTATTTT. The chain is built from TRBV7-2 and TRBJ2-3; 8 bases map to TRBD2. V trimming: 1 base; J trimming: 4 bases; junction bases outside the gene matches: 7. The CDR3 sequence is 16 residues long. Germline CDR1 is SGHTA and CDR2 is FQGNSA. Using reference TRBV7-2 and TRBJ2-3 for the parts outside the CDR3, the full variable domain is GAGVSQSPSNKVTEKGKDVELRCDPISGHTALYWYRQSLGQGLEFLIYFQGNSAPDKSGLPSDRFSAERTGGSVSTLTIQRTQQEDSAVYLCASSLEPGLASDTQYFGPGTRLTVL.

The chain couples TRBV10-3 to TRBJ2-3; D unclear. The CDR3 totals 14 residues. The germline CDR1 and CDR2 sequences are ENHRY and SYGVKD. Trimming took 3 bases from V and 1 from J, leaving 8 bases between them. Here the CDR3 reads CAISDFGGTDTQYF. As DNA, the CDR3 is TGTGCCATCAGTGATTTTGGCGGCACAGATACGCAGTATTTT.

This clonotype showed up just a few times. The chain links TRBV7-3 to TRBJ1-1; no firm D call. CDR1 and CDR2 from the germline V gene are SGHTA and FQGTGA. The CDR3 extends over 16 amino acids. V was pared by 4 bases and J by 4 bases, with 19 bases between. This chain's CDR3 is CASSSQPGPSGTEAFF. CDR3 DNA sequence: TGTGCCAGCAGCTCTCAGCCCGGGCCGTCTGGCACTGAAGCTTTCTTT.

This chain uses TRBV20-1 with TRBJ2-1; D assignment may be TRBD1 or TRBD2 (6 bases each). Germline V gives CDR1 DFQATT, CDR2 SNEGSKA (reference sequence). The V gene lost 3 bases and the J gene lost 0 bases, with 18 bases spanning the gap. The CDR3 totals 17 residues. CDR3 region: CSARKVVGGSSYNEQFF. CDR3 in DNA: TGCAGTGCTAGGAAAGTGGTAGGGGGGAGCTCCTACAATGAGCAGTTCTTC.

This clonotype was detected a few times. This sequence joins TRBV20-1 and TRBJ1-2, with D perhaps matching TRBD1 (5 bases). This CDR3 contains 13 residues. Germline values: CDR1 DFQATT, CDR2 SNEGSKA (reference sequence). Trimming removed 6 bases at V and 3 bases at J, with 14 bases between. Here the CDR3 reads CSADPGYDYGYTF. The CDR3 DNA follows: TGCAGTGCGGACCCAGGGTACGACTATGGCTACACCTTC.

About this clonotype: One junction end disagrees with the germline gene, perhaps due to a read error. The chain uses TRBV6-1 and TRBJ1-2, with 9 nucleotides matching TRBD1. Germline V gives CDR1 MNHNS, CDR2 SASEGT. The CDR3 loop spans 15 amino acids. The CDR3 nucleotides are TGTGCCAGCGGTGACCCGGGACAGGGATCTTATGGCTACACCTTC. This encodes CASGDPGQGSYGYTF.

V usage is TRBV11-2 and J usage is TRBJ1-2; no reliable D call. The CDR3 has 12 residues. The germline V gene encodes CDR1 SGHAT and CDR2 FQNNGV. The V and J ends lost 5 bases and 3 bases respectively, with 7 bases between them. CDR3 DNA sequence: TGTGCCAGCAGCCAAACGGACTATGGCTACACCTTC. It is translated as CASSQTDYGYTF.

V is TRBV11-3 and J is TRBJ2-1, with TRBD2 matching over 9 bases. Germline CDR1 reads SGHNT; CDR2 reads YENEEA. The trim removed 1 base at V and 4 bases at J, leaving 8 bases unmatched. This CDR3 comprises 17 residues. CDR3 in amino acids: CASSLARGGSSYNEQFF. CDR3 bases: TGTGCCAGCAGCTTAGCGCGGGGGGGCTCTTCTTACAATGAGCAGTTCTTC.

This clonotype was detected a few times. The CDR3 nucleotides are TGTGCCAGCAGCCGACAGGGTGGAAACACCATATATTTT. Amino acids: CASSRQGGNTIYF. J is TRBJ1-3 and V is TRBV27, with 7 nucleotides matching TRBD1. The CDR3 extends over 13 amino acids. V was pared by 6 bases and J by 3 bases, with 2 bases of the junction left unmatched. Germline V gene sequence: CDR1 MNHEY, CDR2 SMNVEV (reference sequence).

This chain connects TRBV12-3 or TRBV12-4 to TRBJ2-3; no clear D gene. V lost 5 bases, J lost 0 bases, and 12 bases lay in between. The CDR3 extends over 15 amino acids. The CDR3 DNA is TGTGCCAGCAGTCCGCAGTTCGGAAGCACAGATACGCAGTATTTT. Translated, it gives CASSPQFGSTDTQYF.

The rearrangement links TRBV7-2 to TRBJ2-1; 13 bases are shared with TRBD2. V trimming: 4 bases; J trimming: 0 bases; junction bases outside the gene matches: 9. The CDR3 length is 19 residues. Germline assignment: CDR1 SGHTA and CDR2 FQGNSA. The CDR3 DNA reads TGTGCCAGCAGCTACCCCAGGACTAGCGGGAGCCTCTCCTACAATGAGCAGTTCTTC. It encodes CASSYPRTSGSLSYNEQFF.

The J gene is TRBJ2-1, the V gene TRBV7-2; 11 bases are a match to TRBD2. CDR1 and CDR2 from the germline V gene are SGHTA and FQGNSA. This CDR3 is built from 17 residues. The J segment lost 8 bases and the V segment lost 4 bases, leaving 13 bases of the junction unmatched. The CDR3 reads CASSWISGRATSDEQFF. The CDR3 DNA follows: TGTGCCAGCAGCTGGATTAGCGGGAGGGCCACTTCTGATGAGCAGTTCTTC. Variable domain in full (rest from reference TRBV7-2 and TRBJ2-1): GAGVSQSPSNKVTEKGKDVELRCDPISGHTALYWYRQSLGQGLEFLIYFQGNSAPDKSGLPSDRFSAERTGGSVSTLTIQRTQQEDSAVYLCASSWISGRATSDEQFFGPGTRLTVL.

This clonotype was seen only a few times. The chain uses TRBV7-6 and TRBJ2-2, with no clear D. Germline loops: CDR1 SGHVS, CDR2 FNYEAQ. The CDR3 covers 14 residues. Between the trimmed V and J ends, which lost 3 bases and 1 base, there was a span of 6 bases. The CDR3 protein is CASSFDWNTGELFF. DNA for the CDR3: TGTGCCAGCAGCTTTGATTGGAACACCGGGGAGCTGTTTTTT.

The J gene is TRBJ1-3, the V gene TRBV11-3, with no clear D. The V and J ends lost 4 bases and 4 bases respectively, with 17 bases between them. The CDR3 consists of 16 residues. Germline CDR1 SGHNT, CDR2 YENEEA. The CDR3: CASSSRGLRGGNTIYF. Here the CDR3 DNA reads TGTGCCAGCAGCTCACGGGGTCTTCGGGGAGGAAACACCATATATTTT.

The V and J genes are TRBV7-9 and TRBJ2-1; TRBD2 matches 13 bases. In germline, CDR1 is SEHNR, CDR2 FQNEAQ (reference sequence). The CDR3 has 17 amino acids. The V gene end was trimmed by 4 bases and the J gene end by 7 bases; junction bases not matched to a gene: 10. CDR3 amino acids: CASSSRGLAGRRNEQFF. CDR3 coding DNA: TGTGCCAGCAGCTCTCGGGGACTAGCGGGACGTCGGAATGAGCAGTTCTTC.

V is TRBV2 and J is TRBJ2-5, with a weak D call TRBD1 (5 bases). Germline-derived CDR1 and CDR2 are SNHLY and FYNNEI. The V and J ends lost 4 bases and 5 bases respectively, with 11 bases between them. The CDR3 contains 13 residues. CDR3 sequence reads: CASSGQLGETQYF. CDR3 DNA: TGTGCCAGCAGTGGACAGTTGGGGGAGACCCAGTACTTC. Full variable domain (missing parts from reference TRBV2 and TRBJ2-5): EPEVTQTPSHQVTQMGQEVILRCVPISNHLYFYWYRQILGQKVEFLVSFYNNEISEKSEIFDDQFSVERPDGSNFTLKIRSTKLEDSAMYFCASSGQLGETQYFGPGTRLLVL.

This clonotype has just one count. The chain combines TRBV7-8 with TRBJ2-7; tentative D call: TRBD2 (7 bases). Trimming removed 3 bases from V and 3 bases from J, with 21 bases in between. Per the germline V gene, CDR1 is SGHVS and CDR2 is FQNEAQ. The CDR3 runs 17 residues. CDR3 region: CASSFPRGGTANYEQYF. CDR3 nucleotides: TGTGCCAGCAGCTTCCCGAGGGGGGGGACGGCCAACTACGAGCAGTACTTC.

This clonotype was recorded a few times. The CDR3 DNA sequence: TGTGCCAGCAGTGATCGGGCAGGGCACAATCAGCCCCAGCATTTT. Translated, it gives CASSDRAGHNQPQHF. The rearrangement uses TRBV25-1 and TRBJ1-5, with D possibly being TRBD1 (5 bases). Germline V gene lookup returns CDR1 MGHDK and CDR2 SYGVNS. The CDR3 loop spans 15 amino acids. The germline V and J ends were trimmed by 3 bases and 3 bases, with 12 bases remaining between them. The full variable domain, completed using reference TRBV25-1 and TRBJ1-5, is EADIYQTPRYLVIGTGKKITLECSQTMGHDKMYWYQQDPGMELHLIHYSYGVNSTEKGDLSSESTVSRIRTEHFPLTLESARPSHTSQYLCASSDRAGHNQPQHFGDGTRLSIL.

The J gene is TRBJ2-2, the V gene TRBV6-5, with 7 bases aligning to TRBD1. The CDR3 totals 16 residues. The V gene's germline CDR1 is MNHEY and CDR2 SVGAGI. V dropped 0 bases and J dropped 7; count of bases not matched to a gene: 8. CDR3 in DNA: TGTGCCAGCAGTTACTCATTGACAGGGCATCACGGGGAGCTGTTTTTT. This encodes CASSYSLTGHHGELFF.